This T cell receptor (beta chain) comes out of a study of blood T cell repertoires in COVID-19. Turning to the study itself: COVID-19 samples collected from the United States, Italy and Spain covered acute and convalescent phases. Sample material is recorded as cDNA or gDNA derived from T cells, B-cell-depleted T cells, or PBMCs.

Study processing details: Amplification from reference gene primers served as the basis for estimated nucleated cell counts. The data were produced by immunoSEQ multiplex PCR, yet TCRdb's version contains in-frame clones alone and is incomplete. The DNA was the basis for D and trimming; V, J and clone size are from that table. The sample includes about 250,000 clones, just under 85% of them seen just once. Trimming left V 4 bases short and J 4 bases short, with 15 bases between. CDR1 SGHNT and CDR2 YYREEE come from the germline V gene (reference sequence). The CDR3 consists of 15 residues. The clonotype originates from a woman aged 55-70 years with active or convalescent COVID-19. The chain combines TRBV5-4 with TRBJ2-1, with D tentatively TRBD1 (5 bases). Input material: peripheral blood. CDR3 residues: CASSLDKGNYNEQFF. DNA for the CDR3: TGTGCCAGCAGCCTCGACAAGGGGAATTACAATGAGCAGTTCTTC.